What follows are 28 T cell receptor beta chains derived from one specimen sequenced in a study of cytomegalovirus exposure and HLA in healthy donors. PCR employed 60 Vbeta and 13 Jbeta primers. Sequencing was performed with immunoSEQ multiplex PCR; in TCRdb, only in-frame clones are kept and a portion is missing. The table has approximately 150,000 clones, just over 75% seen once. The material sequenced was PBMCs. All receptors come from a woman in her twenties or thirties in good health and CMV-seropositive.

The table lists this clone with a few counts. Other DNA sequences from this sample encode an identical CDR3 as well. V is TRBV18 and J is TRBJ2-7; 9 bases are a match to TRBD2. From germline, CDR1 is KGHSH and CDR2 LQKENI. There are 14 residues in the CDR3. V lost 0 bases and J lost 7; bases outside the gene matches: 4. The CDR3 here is CASSPPSGSGEQYF. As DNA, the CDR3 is TGTGCCAGCTCACCACCTAGCGGGAGTGGGGAGCAGTACTTC.

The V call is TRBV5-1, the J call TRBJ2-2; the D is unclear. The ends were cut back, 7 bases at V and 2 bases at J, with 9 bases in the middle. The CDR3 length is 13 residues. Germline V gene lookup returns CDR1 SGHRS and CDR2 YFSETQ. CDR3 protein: CASRVSNTGELFF. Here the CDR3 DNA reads TGCGCCAGCCGCGTATCAAACACCGGGGAGCTGTTTTTT. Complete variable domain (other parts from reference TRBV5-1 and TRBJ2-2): KAGVTQTPRYLIKTRGQQVTLSCSPISGHRSVSWYQQTPGQGLQFLFEYFSETQRNKGNFPGRFSGRQFSNSRSEMNVSTLELGDSALYLCASRVSNTGELFFGEGSRLTVL.

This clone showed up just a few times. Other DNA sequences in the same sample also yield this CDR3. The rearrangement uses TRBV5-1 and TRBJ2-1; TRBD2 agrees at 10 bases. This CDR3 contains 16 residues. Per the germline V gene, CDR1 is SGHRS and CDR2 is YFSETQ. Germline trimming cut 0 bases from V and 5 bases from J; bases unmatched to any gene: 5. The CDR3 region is CASSLEASGRNNEQFF. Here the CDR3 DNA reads TGCGCCAGCAGCTTGGAGGCTAGCGGGAGAAACAATGAGCAGTTCTTC.

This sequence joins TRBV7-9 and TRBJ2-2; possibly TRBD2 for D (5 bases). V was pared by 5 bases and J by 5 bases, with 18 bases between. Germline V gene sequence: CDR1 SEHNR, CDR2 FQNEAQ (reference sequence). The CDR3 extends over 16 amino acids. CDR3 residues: CASSPRGPPETGELFF. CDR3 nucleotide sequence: TGTGCCAGCAGCCCACGCGGGCCGCCCGAGACCGGGGAGCTGTTTTTT.

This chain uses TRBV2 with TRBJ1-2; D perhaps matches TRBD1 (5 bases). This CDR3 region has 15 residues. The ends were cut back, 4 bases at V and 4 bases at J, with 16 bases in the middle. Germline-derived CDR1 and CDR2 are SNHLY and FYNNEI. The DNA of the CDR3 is TGTGCCAGCAGTGGGAATCCAGACAGCTTCTATGGCTACACCTTC. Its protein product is CASSGNPDSFYGYTF.

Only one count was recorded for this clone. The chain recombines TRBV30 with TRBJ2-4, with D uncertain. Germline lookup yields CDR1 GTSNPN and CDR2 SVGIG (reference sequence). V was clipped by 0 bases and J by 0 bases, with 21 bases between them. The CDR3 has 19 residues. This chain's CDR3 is CAWSVTRGTAVLAKNIQYF. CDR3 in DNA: TGTGCCTGGAGTGTAACCCGCGGAACGGCAGTTCTAGCCAAAAACATTCAGTACTTC.

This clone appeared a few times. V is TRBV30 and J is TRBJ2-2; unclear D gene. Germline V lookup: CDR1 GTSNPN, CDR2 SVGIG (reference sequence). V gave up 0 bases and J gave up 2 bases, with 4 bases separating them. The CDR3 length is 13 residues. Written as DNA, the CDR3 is TGTGCCTGGAGTGTACTTAACACCGGGGAGCTGTTTTTT. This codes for CAWSVLNTGELFF.

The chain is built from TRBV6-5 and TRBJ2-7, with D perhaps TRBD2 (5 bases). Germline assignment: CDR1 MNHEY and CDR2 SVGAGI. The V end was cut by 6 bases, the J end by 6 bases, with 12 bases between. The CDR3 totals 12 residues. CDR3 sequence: CASSPSLGEQYF. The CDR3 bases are TGTGCCAGCAGCCCTAGCCTAGGCGAGCAGTACTTC.

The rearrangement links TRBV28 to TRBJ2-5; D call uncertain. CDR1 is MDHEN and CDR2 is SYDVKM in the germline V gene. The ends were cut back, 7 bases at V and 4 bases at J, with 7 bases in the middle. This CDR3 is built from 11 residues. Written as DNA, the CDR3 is TGTGCCAGCAATCAAATAGAGACCCAGTACTTC. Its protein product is CASNQIETQYF.

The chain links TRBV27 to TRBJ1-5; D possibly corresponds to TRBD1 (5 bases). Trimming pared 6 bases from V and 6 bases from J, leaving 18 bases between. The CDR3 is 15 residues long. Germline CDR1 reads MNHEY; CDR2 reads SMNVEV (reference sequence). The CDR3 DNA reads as TGTGCCAGCAGCCCTCTCGGAGTGGGGGGTCAGCCCCAGCATTTT. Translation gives CASSPLGVGGQPQHF.

CDR3 amino acids: CARKPQGAFQETQYF. CDR3 DNA sequence: TGTGCCAGGAAGCCCCAGGGGGCGTTTCAAGAGACCCAGTACTTC. The chain is built from TRBV2 and TRBJ2-5; 8 bases fit TRBD1. V shed 9 bases, J shed 2 bases, and the junction held 11 bases outside the gene matches. The CDR3 consists of 15 residues. Germline values: CDR1 SNHLY, CDR2 FYNNEI.

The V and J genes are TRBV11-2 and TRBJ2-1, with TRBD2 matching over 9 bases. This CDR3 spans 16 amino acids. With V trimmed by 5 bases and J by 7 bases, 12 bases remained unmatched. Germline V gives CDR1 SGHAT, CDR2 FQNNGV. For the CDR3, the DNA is TGTGCCAGCAGCCCTAGGGGTAGCGGGAGAAGAAATGAGCAGTTCTTC. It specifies CASSPRGSGRRNEQFF.

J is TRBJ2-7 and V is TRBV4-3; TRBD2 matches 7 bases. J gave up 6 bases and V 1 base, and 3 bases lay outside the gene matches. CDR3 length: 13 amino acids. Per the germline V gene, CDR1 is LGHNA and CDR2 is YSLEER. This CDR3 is CASSQGGGFEQYF. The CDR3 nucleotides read TGCGCCAGCAGCCAAGGGGGAGGGTTCGAGCAGTACTTC.

CDR3 sequence reads: CASSPNPGQNTGELFF. CDR3 sequence (DNA): TGTGCCAGCTCACCTAACCCGGGACAGAACACCGGGGAGCTGTTTTTT. The rearrangement uses TRBV18 and TRBJ2-2, with D possibly being TRBD1 (6 bases). The V gene lost 3 bases and the J gene lost 1 base, with 12 bases spanning the gap. The length of the CDR3 is 16 residues. Looked up from germline, CDR1 is KGHSH and CDR2 is LQKENI.

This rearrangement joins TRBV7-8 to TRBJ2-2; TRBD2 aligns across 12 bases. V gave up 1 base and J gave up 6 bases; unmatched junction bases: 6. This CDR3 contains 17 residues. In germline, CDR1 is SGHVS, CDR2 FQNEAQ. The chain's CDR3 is CASSLVRLAGAPGELFF. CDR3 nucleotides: TGTGCCAGCAGCTTAGTGCGACTAGCGGGAGCCCCCGGGGAGCTGTTTTTT.

The CDR3 region is CASSLALAGDSEQFF. The CDR3, as DNA: TGTGCCAGCAGCTTAGCACTAGCGGGAGATAGTGAGCAGTTCTTC. The rearrangement links TRBV11-2 to TRBJ2-1, with TRBD2 identical over 11 bases. With V trimmed by 1 base and J by 9 bases, 5 bases remained unmatched. This CDR3 is built from 15 residues. From germline, CDR1 is SGHAT and CDR2 FQNNGV.

CDR3 bases: TGTGCCACCCGGGGTTACGGGCGGGCAGCGAACACTGAAGCTTTCTTT. It specifies CATRGYGRAANTEAFF. V usage is TRBV19 and J usage is TRBJ1-1; D remains unclear. The V and J ends lost 10 bases and 1 base respectively, with 22 bases between them. The CDR3 totals 16 residues. Germline CDR1 is LNHDA and CDR2 is SQIVND (reference sequence).

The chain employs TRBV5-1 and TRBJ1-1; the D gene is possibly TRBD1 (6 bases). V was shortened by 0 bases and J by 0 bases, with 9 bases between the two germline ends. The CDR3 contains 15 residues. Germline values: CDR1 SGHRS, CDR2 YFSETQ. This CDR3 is CASSLAPGVNTEAFF. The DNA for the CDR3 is TGCGCCAGCAGCTTGGCCCCAGGGGTGAACACTGAAGCTTTCTTT.

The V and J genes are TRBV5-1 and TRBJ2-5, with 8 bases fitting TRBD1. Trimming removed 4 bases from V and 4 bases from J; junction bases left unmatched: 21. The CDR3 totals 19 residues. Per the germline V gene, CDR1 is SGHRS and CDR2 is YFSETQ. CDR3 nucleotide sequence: TGCGCCAGCAGCCATACACAAATGCTCGACAGGGGATTAGGAGAGACCCAGTACTTC. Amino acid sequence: CASSHTQMLDRGLGETQYF.

CDR3 protein: CATSREDSSSEQFF. The DNA of the CDR3 is TGTGCCACCAGCAGAGAGGACTCGAGCAGTGAGCAGTTCTTC. The rearrangement links TRBV15 to TRBJ2-1, with D perhaps matching TRBD2 (5 bases). V lost 0 bases and J 9 bases, leaving 12 bases between the germline ends. This CDR3 is built from 14 residues. Per germline, CDR1 LNHNV and CDR2 YYDKDF (reference sequence). Filled out from reference TRBV15 and TRBJ2-1, the complete variable domain reads DAMVIQNPRYQVTQFGKPVTLSCSQTLNHNVMYWYQQKSSQAPKLLFHYYDKDFNNEADTPDNFQSRRPNTSFCFLDIRSPGLGDTAMYLCATSREDSSSEQFFGPGTRLTVL.

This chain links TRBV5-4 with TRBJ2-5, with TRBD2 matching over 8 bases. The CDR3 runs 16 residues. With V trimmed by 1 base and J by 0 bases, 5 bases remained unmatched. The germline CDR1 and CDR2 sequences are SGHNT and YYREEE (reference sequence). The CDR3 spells CASSLLREGDQETQYF. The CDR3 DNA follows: TGTGCCAGCAGCTTGCTACGGGAGGGTGACCAAGAGACCCAGTACTTC.

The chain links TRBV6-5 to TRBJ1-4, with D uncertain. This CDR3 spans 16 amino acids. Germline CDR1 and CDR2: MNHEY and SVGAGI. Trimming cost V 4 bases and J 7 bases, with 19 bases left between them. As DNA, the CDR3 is TGTGCCAGCAGTTTTAAAACAATAGGTGGGCTTGAAAAACTGTTTTTT. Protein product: CASSFKTIGGLEKLFF.

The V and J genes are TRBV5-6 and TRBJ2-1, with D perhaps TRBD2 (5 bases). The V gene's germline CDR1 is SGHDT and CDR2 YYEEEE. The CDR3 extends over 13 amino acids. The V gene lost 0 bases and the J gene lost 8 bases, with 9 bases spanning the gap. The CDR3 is CASSLGKRDEQFF. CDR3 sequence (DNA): TGTGCCAGCAGCTTGGGAAAGAGGGATGAGCAGTTCTTC.

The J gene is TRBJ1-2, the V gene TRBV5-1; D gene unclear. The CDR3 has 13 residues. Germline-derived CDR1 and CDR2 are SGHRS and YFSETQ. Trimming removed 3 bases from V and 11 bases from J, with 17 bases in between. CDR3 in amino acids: CASSSENWEEYTF. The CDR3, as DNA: TGCGCCAGCAGCTCGGAAAATTGGGAGGAGTACACCTTC.

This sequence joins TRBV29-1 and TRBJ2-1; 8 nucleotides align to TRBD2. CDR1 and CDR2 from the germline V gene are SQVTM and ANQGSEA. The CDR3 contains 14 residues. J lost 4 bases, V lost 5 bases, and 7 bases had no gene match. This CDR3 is CSVSPLADYNEQFF. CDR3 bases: TGCAGCGTTTCCCCACTAGCGGATTACAATGAGCAGTTCTTC.

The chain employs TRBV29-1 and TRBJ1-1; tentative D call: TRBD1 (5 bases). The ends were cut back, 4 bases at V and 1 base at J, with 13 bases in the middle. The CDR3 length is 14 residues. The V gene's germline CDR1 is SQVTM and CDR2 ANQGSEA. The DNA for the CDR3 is TGCAGCGTTGTACGGAACGGGGGGAACACTGAAGCTTTCTTT. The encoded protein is CSVVRNGGNTEAFF.

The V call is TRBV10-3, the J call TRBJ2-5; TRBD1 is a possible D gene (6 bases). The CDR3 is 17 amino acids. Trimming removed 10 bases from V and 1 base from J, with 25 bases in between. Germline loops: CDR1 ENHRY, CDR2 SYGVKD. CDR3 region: CATLPGPQGQPQETQYF. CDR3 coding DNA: TGTGCCACCCTCCCGGGACCACAGGGCCAGCCCCAAGAGACCCAGTACTTC.

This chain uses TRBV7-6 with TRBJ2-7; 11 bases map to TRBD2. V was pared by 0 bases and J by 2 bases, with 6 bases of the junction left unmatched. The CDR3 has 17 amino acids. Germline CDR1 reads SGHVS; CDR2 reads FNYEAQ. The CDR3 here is CASSLAASGRLTYEQYF. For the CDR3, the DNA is TGTGCCAGCAGCTTAGCGGCTAGCGGGAGGTTAACCTACGAGCAGTACTTC.